This entry describes one TCR beta chain. Its antigen is as yet unknown. V was cut by 1 base and J by 4 bases, with 11 bases left in between. In germline, CDR1 is LGHNA, CDR2 YSLEER. CDR3 length: 15 amino acids. Extraction of RNA preceded its reverse transcription into cDNA, which served as the sequencing template. The table came from immunoSEQ multiplex PCR; TCRdb's copy has only in-frame clones and leaves some out. The sample consists of approximately 200,000 clones, 58% of them appearing once. The source of the sample is a study of CD8+ T cells in alopecia areata. The wider study: Treated patients swallowed 5 to 10 mg of oral tofacitinib twice daily. Findings and caveats of the study: It was less clear whether patients shared TCRs than it was in mice, possibly because of HLA.

Documented treatment: oral pan-JAK inhibitor, 5-10 mg twice daily. The investigators collected lesional scalp punch biopsies and peripheral blood from alopecia areata patients. Cell sorting was applied to PBMCs, and CD4+ and CD8+ T cells were collected. The chain uses TRBV4-3 and TRBJ2-1, with a possible D match to TRBD2 (6 bases). The sequence was obtained from a human donor with alopecia areata. The source was CD4+ T cells sorted from blood, collected at week 24, from a patient treated with tofacitinib. The CDR3, as DNA: TGCGCCAGCAGCCAAGGAGGTAGCGGATACAATGAGCAGTTCTTC. Amino acid sequence: CASSQGGSGYNEQFF.